This T cell receptor beta chain was recorded in a study of identical twins. Via MiXCR, TCRdb re-called the 5' RACE reads, giving one row per CDR3 protein. This sample has some 440,000 distinct CDR3 sequences, with about 24% found just once. These data were also filed under a second study, of T cells expressing NK-cell markers.

Sequences were obtained from CD4+ T cells sorted from blood. The origin of this receptor is a woman younger than 30 in good health.

The CDR3 nucleotides read TGTGCCAGCAGTCCAAGGGGGAGTTGGAGAAGCAATGAGCAGTTCTTC. This codes for CASSPRGSWRSNEQFF. The chain carries TRBV27 and TRBJ2-1; maybe TRBD1 (6 bases). V was cut by 5 bases and J by 6 bases, with 20 bases left in between. From germline, CDR1 is MNHEY and CDR2 SMNVEV (reference sequence). The CDR3 has 16 amino acids.